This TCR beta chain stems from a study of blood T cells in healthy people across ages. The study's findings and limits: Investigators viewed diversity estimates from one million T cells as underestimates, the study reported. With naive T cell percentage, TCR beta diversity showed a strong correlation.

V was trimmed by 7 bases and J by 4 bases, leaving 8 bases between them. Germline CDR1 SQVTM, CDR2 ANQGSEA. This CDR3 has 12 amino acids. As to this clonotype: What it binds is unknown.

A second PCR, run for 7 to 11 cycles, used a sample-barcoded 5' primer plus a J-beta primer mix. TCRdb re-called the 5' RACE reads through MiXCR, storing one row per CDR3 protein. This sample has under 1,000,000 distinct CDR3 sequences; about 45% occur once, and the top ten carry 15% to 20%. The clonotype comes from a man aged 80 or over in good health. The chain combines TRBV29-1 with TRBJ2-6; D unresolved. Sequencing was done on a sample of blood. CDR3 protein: CSAYQGANVLTF. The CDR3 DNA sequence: TGCAGCGCTTACCAGGGGGCCAACGTCCTGACTTTC.